This T cell receptor (beta chain) is drawn from a study of vaccination and CD4 T cells after COVID-19. At the level of the study: Overlapping spike peptides from SARS-CoV-2, HCoV-NL63, HCoV-OC43 and HCoV-229E served to stimulate the cells. Whole-study findings and limits: Researchers report that 304 of 307 vaccine-specific clones in convalescent patients proved spike mono-reactive. Convalescent patients' median share of reactive clones seen only post-vaccination was about 88%.

This CDR3 comprises 14 residues. V lost 6 bases and J lost 0, with 12 bases in between. Germline V lookup: CDR1 MDHEN, CDR2 SYDVKM. With the Oncomine TCR Beta short-read assay, DNA from cultured CD4+ T cells was sequenced. TCRdb analysed the PCR reads with MiXCR anew, one entry per CDR3 protein. The table shows 8,500 to 10,000 distinct CDR3 sequences, with less than 80% occurring only once. Treatment meaning: approximately 10-day PBMC culture with coronavirus spike peptide pools or control peptides (ViraFEST assay). CD4+ T-cell collection from the unexposed donor predated the COVID-19 pandemic (2011-2018). Turning to this clonotype: Its antigen remains unidentified.

The sample consisted of CD4+ T cells from blood, cultured in vitro. This sequence was found in a human donor in good health. The chain recombines TRBV28 with TRBJ2-7; D uncertain. CDR3 coding DNA: TGTGCCAGCAGGGGAACCGCGCCCTCCTACGAGCAGTACTTC. Encoded protein: CASRGTAPSYEQYF.